These 13 T cell receptor beta chains came from one sample sequenced in a study of blood T cell repertoires in COVID-19. Produced via immunoSEQ multiplex PCR; TCRdb's table is partial and in-frame only. The sample yields 40,000 to 50,000 clones, around 83% seen once. Sample: peripheral blood. These receptors all stem from a woman at least 80 years old with acute or convalescent COVID-19.

The CDR3 is CASSSRAGDLDNYGYTF. CDR3 coding DNA: TGCGCCAGCAGTTCCCGAGCAGGGGACCTTGATAACTATGGCTACACCTTC. J is TRBJ1-2 and V is TRBV5-1; D perhaps matches TRBD1 (6 bases). Germline V lookup: CDR1 SGHRS, CDR2 YFSETQ. The CDR3 spans 17 residues. V was shortened by 5 bases and J by 1 base, with 21 bases between the two germline ends.

The rearrangement joins TRBV7-8 to TRBJ1-2, with TRBD1 matching 11 bases. Germline V gene sequence: CDR1 SGHVS, CDR2 FQNEAQ. Trimming took 6 bases from V and 7 from J; bases not matched to a gene: 10. This CDR3 has 15 amino acids. CDR3 in amino acids: CASSHLDRGLGGYTF. The CDR3 DNA follows: TGTGCCAGCAGTCATCTGGACAGGGGGCTTGGTGGCTACACCTTC.

The chain links TRBV5-6 to TRBJ1-6; D ambiguous. V was pared by 1 base and J by 5 bases, with 7 bases between. CDR1 is SGHDT, CDR2 YYEEEE, per germline. The CDR3 runs 14 residues. CDR3 DNA: TGTGCCAGCAGCTTGTATGCGGATAATTCACCCCTCCACTTT. Protein: CASSLYADNSPLHF.

This chain links TRBV29-1 with TRBJ1-1; D is unresolved. The germline V gene has CDR1 SQVTM and CDR2 ANQGSEA. This CDR3 region has 13 residues. V lost 4 bases to trimming and J lost 1 base, with 10 bases between them. The CDR3: CSVVRGGNTEAFF. CDR3 nucleotide sequence: TGCAGCGTTGTGCGAGGTGGGAACACTGAAGCTTTCTTT. The full variable domain, completed using reference TRBV29-1 and TRBJ1-1, is SAVISQKPSRDICQRGTSLTIQCQVDSQVTMMFWYRQQPGQSLTLIATANQGSEATYESGFVIDKFPISRPNLTFSTLTVSNMSPEDSSIYLCSVVRGGNTEAFFGQGTRLTVV.

The chain couples TRBV28 to TRBJ2-7; 10 positions match TRBD1. This CDR3 has 14 residues. The V gene's germline CDR1 is MDHEN and CDR2 SYDVKM. J lost 3 bases, V lost 4 bases, and 3 bases had no gene match. The CDR3: CASSYGTGDYEQYF. The CDR3 nucleotides read TGTGCCAGCAGTTACGGGACAGGGGACTACGAGCAGTACTTC.

This chain joins TRBV6-6 and TRBJ1-3; D unclear. Per the germline V gene, CDR1 is MNHNY and CDR2 is SVGAGI (reference sequence). V was trimmed by 7 bases and J by 2 bases, leaving 6 bases between them. This CDR3 region has 12 residues. The CDR3 coding sequence is TGTGCCAGCAACGAGGCTGGAAACACCATATATTTT. It specifies CASNEAGNTIYF.

V and J are TRBV29-1 and TRBJ1-1; TRBD1 matches 7 bases. After removal of 1 base from V and 1 base from J, the junction contained 0 bases not matched to a gene. This CDR3 is 13 amino acids long. In germline, CDR1 is SQVTM, CDR2 ANQGSEA. CDR3 coding DNA: TGCAGCGTTGAAGGACAGGGGAACACTGAAGCTTTCTTT. Protein product: CSVEGQGNTEAFF.

The J gene is TRBJ1-1, the V gene TRBV14; D not certain. Germline V gene sequence: CDR1 SGHDN, CDR2 FVKESK. The CDR3 is 13 amino acids. With 1 base removed from V and 1 base from J, the gap between germline ends came to 4 bases. CDR3 sequence: CASSQAGNTEAFF. CDR3 nucleotides: TGTGCCAGCAGCCAAGCAGGGAACACTGAAGCTTTCTTT.

The chain uses TRBV6-1 and TRBJ1-4, with D unclear. With 2 bases removed from V and 8 bases from J, the gap between germline ends came to 9 bases. The CDR3 is 13 residues long. The germline V gene has CDR1 MNHNS and CDR2 SASEGT. DNA of the CDR3: TGTGCCAGCAGTGAAACCCAGTGGGAAAAACTGTTTTTT. Translating gives CASSETQWEKLFF.

The chain is built from TRBV6-6 and TRBJ2-7, with TRBD2 matching 13 bases. In germline, CDR1 is MNHNY, CDR2 SVGAGI (reference sequence). The CDR3 is made up of 14 amino acids. Unmatched junction bases numbered 6, after V lost 6 bases and J lost 7 bases. The CDR3 region has the DNA TGTGCCAGCAGACAGACTAGCGGGGGGCTTGAGCAGTACTTC. It codes for CASRQTSGGLEQYF.

The V and J genes are TRBV2 and TRBJ1-5; D might be TRBD1 (5 bases). V dropped 4 bases and J dropped 5 bases, with 12 bases sitting between them. The germline gives CDR1 SNHLY, CDR2 FYNNEI. CDR3 length: 14 amino acids. CDR3 sequence: CASSAPPGDQPQHF. The CDR3, as DNA: TGTGCCAGCAGTGCACCTCCGGGGGATCAGCCCCAGCATTTT.

J is TRBJ1-6 and V is TRBV2; maybe TRBD1 (5 bases). Germline lookup yields CDR1 SNHLY and CDR2 FYNNEI. Deletions cut 2 bases from V and 2 bases from J, with 7 bases between. The CDR3 runs 15 residues. The CDR3 nucleotides read TGTGCCAGCAGTGAATCGACAGCCTATAATTCACCCCTCCACTTT. It specifies CASSESTAYNSPLHF.

In its sample, this clone was seen a few times. The chain has TRBV2 and TRBJ2-7, with 7 nucleotides matching TRBD1. V shed 6 bases, J shed 3 bases, and the junction held 2 bases outside the gene matches. The CDR3 covers 12 residues. The germline gives CDR1 SNHLY, CDR2 FYNNEI. CDR3 loop: CASRGDSYEQYF. The CDR3 nucleotides read TGTGCCAGCAGGGGGGACAGCTACGAGCAGTACTTC.